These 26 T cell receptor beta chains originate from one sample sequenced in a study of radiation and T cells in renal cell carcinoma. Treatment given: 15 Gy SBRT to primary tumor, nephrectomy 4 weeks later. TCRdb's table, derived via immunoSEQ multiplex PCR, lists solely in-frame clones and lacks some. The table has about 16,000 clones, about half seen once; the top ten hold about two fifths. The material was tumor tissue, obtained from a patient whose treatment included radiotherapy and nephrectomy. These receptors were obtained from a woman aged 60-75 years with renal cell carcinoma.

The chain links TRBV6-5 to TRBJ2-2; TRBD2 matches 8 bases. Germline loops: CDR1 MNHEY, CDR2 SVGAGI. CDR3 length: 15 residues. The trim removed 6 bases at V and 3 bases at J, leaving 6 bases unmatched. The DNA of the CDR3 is TGTGCCAGCAGGGTGGGACTAGGAGACACCGGGGAGCTGTTTTTT. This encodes CASRVGLGDTGELFF.

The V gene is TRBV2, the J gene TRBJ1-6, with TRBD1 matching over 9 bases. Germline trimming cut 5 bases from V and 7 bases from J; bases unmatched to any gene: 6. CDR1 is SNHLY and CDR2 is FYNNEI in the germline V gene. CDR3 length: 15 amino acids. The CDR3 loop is CASSIRGQGNSPLHF. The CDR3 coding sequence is TGTGCCAGCAGTATAAGGGGACAGGGAAATTCACCCCTCCACTTT.

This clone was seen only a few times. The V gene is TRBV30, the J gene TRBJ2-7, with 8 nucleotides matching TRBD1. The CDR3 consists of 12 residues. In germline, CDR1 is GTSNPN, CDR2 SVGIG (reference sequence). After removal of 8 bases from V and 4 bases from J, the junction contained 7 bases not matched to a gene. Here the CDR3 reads CAADRVGYEQYF. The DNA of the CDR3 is TGTGCCGCGGACAGGGTAGGGTACGAGCAGTACTTC.

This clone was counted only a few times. CDR3 sequence reads: CASSYRENQPQHF. The CDR3 region has the DNA TGTGCCAGCAGCTACCGGGAGAATCAGCCCCAGCATTTT. The chain employs TRBV27 and TRBJ1-5; D is uncertain. The germline V and J ends were trimmed by 6 bases and 4 bases, with 10 bases remaining between them. CDR3 length: 13 residues. The V gene's germline CDR1 is MNHEY and CDR2 SMNVEV (reference sequence).

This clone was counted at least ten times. In DNA, the CDR3 is TGCGCCAGCAGCCCGGCCGGGGACAATAGCAATCAGCCCCAGCATTTT. Protein sequence: CASSPAGDNSNQPQHF. V gene TRBV5-1 combines with J gene TRBJ1-5, with D perhaps TRBD1 (6 bases). This CDR3 is 16 amino acids long. V was clipped by 4 bases and J by 0 bases, with 14 bases between them. Germline V gene sequence: CDR1 SGHRS, CDR2 YFSETQ.

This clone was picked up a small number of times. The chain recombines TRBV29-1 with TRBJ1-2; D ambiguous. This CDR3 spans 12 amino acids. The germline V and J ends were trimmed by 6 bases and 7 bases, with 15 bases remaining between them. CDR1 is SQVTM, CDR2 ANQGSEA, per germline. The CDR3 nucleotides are TGCAGCGTCGCTACGCTGAGGAGTGGCTACACCTTC. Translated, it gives CSVATLRSGYTF.

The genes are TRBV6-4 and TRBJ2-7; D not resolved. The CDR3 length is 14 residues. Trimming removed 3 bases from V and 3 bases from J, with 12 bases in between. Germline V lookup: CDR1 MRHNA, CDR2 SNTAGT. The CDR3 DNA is TGTGCCAGCAGTGAATGGGCAGACTGCTACGAGCAGTACTTC. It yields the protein CASSEWADCYEQYF.

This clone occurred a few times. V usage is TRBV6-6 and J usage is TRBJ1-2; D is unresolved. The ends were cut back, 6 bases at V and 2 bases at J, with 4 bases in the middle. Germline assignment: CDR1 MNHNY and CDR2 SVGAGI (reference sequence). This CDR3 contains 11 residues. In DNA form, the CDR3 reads TGTGCCAGCAGACAAAACTATGGCTACACCTTC. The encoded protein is CASRQNYGYTF.

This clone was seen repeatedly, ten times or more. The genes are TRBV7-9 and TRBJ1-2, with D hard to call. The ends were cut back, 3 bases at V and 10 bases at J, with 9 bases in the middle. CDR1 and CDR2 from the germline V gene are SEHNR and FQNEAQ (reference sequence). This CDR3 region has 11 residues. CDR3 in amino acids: CASSFSSHYTF. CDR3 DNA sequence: TGTGCCAGCAGCTTTTCTTCCCACTACACCTTC.

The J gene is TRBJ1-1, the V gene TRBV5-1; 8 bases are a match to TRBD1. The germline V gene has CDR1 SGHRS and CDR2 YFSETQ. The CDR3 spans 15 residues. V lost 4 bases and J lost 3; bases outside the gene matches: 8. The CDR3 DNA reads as TGCGCCAGCAGCGCCCGGACAGGGAGGGACACTGAAGCTTTCTTT. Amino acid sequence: CASSARTGRDTEAFF.

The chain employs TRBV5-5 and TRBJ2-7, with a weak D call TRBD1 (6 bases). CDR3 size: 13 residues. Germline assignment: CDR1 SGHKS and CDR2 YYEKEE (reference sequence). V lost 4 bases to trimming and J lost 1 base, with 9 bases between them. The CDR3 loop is CASSERGSYEQYF. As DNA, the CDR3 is TGTGCCAGCAGCGAGAGGGGGTCCTACGAGCAGTACTTC.

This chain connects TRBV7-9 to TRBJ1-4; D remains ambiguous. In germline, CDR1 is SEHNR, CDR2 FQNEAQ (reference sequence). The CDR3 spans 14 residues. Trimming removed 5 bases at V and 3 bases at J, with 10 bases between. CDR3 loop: CASSQAGSNEKLFF. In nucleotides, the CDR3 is TGTGCCAGCAGCCAGGCTGGATCTAATGAAAAACTGTTTTTT.

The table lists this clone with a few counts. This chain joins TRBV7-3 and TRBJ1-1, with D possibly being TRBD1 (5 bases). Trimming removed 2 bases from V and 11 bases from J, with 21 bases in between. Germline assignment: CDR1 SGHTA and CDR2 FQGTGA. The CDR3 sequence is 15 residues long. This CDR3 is CASSLGAVLGDGAFF. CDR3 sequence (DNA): TGTGCCAGCAGCTTAGGTGCGGTTTTGGGGGACGGGGCTTTCTTT.

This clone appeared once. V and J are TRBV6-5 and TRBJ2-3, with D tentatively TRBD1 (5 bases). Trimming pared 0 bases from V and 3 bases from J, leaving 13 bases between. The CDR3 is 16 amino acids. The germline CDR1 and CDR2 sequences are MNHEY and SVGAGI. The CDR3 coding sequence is TGTGCCAGCAGTTACTCATCAGGGCAGCGTACAGATACGCAGTATTTT. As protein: CASSYSSGQRTDTQYF.

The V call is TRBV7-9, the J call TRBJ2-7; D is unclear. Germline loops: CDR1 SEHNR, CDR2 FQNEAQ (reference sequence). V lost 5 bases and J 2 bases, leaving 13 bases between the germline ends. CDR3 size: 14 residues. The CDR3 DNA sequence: TGTGCCAGCAGCAATGTTTTAATCGCCTACGAGCAGTACTTC. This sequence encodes CASSNVLIAYEQYF. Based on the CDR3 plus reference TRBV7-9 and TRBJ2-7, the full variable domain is DTGVSQNPRHKITKRGQNVTFRCDPISEHNRLYWYRQTLGQGPEFLTYFQNEAQLEKSRLLSDRFSAERPKGSFSTLEIQRTEQGDSAMYLCASSNVLIAYEQYFGPGTRLTVT.

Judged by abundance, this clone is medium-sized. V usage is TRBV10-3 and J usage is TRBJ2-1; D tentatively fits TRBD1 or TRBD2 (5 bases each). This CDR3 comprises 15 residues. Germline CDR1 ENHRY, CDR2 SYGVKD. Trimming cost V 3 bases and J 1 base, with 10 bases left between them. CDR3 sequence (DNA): TGTGCCATCAGTGACCGGGACCGATCCTACAATGAGCAGTTCTTC. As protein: CAISDRDRSYNEQFF.

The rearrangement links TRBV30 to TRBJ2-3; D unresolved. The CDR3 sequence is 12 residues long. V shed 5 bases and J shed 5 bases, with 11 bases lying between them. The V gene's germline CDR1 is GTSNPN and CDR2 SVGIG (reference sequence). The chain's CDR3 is CAWRHWGDTQYF. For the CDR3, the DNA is TGTGCCTGGCGGCACTGGGGAGATACGCAGTATTTT.

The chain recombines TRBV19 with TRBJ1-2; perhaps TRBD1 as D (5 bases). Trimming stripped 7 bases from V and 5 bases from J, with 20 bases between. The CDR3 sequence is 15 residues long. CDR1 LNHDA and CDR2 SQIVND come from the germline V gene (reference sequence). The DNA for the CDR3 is TGTGCCAGTACCCAGTATCTGGGGACGGAATATGGCTACACCTTC. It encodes CASTQYLGTEYGYTF.

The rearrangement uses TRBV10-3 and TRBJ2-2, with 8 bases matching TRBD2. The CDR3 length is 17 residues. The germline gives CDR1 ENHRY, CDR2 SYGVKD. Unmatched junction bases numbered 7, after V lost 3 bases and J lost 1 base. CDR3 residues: CAISDISGRGNTGELFF. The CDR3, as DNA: TGTGCCATCAGTGATATCAGCGGGAGAGGGAACACCGGGGAGCTGTTTTTT.

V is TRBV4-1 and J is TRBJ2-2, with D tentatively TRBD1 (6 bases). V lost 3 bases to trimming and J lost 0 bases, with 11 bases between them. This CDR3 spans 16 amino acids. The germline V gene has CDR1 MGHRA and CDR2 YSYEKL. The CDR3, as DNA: TGCGCCAGCAGCCAGCAGGGGTTTCCGAACACCGGGGAGCTGTTTTTT. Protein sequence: CASSQQGFPNTGELFF.

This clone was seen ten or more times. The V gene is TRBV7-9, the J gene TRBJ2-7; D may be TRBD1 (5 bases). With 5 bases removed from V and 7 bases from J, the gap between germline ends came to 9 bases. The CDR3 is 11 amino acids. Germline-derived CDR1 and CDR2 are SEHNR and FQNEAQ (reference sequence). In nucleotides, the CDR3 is TGTGCCAGCAGCACCCGACAGGAGCAGTACTTC. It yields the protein CASSTRQEQYF.

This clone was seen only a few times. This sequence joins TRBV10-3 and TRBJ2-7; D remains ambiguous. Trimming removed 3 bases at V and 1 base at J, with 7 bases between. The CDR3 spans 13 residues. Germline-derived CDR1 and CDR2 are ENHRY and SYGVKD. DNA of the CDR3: TGTGCCATCAGTGACACAGCATCCTACGAGCAGTACTTC. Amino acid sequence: CAISDTASYEQYF.

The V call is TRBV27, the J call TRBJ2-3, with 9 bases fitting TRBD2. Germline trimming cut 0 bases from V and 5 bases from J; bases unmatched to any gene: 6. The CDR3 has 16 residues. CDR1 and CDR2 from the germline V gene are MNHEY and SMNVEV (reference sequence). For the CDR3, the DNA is TGTGCCAGCAGTTTATCGATGCGGGGGGGCCTAGATACGCAGTATTTT. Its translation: CASSLSMRGGLDTQYF.

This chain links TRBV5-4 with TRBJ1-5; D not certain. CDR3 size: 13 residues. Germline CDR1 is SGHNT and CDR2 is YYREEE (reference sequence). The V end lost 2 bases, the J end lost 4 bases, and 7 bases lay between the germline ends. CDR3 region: CASSFSPNQPQHF. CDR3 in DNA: TGTGCCAGCAGCTTTTCTCCGAATCAGCCCCAGCATTTT.

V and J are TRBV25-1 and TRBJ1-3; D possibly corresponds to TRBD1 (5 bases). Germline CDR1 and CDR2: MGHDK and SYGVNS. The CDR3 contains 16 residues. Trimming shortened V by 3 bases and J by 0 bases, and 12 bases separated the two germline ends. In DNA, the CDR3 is TGTGCCAGCAGTGATCCAGGGACGGCCTCTGGAAACACCATATATTTT. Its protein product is CASSDPGTASGNTIYF.

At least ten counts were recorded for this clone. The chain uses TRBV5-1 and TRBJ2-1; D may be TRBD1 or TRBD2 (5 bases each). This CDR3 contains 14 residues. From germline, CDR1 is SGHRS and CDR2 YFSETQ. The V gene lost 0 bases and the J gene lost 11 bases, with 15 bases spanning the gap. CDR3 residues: CASSLASPGTKQFF. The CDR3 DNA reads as TGCGCCAGCAGCTTGGCCTCGCCCGGGACCAAGCAGTTCTTC. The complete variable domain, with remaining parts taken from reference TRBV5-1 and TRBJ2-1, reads KAGVTQTPRYLIKTRGQQVTLSCSPISGHRSVSWYQQTPGQGLQFLFEYFSETQRNKGNFPGRFSGRQFSNSRSEMNVSTLELGDSALYLCASSLASPGTKQFFGPGTRLTVL.